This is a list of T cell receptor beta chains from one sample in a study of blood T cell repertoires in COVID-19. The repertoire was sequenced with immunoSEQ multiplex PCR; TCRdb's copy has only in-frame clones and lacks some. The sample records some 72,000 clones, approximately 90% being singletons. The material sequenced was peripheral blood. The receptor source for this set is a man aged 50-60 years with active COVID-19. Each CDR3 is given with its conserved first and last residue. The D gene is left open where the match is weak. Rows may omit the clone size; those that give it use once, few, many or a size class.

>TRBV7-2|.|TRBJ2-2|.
TGTGCCAGCAGCCTGGACAGCACCAGCACCGGGGAGCTGTTTTTT
CASSLDSTSTGELFF
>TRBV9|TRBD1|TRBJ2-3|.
TGTGCCAGCAGCGTCAGGGGGCGATCAGATACGCAGTATTTT
CASSVRGRSDTQYF
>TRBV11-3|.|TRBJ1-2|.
TGTGCCAGCAGCTTAGCCCAGTATGGCTACACCTTC
CASSLAQYGYTF
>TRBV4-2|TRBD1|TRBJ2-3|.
TGTGCCAGCAGCCAAGTGTGGTCGACAGGGGTTACCACAGATACGCAGTATTTT
CASSQVWSTGVTTDTQYF
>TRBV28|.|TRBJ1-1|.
TGTGCCAGCTATGTCGGAAGGGGTGAAGCTTTCTTT
CASYVGRGEAFF
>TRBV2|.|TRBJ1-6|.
TGTGCCAGCAAAAGGACTTATAATTCACCCCTCCACTTT
CASKRTYNSPLHF
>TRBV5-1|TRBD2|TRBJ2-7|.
TGCGCCAGCAGCTCCGGACTAGCGGGGTACGAGCAGTACTTC
CASSSGLAGYEQYF
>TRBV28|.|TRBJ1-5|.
TGTGCCAGCACGCCAGGGCTTATGGATCAGCCCCAGCATTTT
CASTPGLMDQPQHF
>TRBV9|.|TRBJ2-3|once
TGTGCCAGCAGCTCGAGCACAGATACGCAGTATTTT
CASSSSTDTQYF
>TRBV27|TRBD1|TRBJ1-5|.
TGTGCCAGCAGTGGGACAGGCTACAATCAGCCCCAGCATTTT
CASSGTGYNQPQHF
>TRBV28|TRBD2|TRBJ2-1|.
TGTGCCAGCAGTTTGACTAGCGGGAGGCTCGGTGGCGAGCAGTTCTTC
CASSLTSGRLGGEQFF
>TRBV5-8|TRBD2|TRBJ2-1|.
TGTGCCAGCAGCATACTCGCGGGAGCTAGGGATGAGCAGTTCTTC
CASSILAGARDEQFF
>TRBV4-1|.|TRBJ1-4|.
TGCGCCAGCAGCCTGGGGGGGTATGAAAAACTGTTTTTT
CASSLGGYEKLFF
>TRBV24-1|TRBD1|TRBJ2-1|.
TGTGCCACCAGTGATCCCCGACAGGGGTACAATGAGCAGTTCTTC
CATSDPRQGYNEQFF
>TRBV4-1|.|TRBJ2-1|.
TGCGCCAGCAGCCACCCCGCCAAGCGTGAGGGCAATGAGCAGTTCTTC
CASSHPAKREGNEQFF
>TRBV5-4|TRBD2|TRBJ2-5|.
TGTGCCAGCAGCCAGGGAGGGGATTGGAGGGCCCAGTACTTC
CASSQGGDWRAQYF
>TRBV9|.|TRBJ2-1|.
TGTGCCAGCAGCGTGCGAGCGGACTACAATGAGCAGTTCTTC
CASSVRADYNEQFF
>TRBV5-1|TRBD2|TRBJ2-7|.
TGCGCCAGCAGCTTGGCCGTGCGGGAGGCGGGGGAGCAGTACTTC
CASSLAVREAGEQYF
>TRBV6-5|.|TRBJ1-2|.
TGTGCCAGCAGTCAGGCTTCATATGGCTACACCTTC
CASSQASYGYTF
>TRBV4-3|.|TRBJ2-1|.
TGCGCCAGCAGCCATCGCAAACTCAATGAGCAGTTCTTC
CASSHRKLNEQFF
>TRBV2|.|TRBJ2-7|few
TGTGCCAGCAGTGAACTGTCAGGGGCCTACGAGCAGTACTTC
CASSELSGAYEQYF
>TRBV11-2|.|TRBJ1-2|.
TGTGCCAGCAGTTCTCAGGGTAACTATGGCTACACCTTC
CASSSQGNYGYTF
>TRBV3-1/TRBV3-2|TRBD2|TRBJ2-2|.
TGTGCCAGCAGCCATAACCTAGCGGAGGGGAACACCGGGGAGCTGTTTTTT
CASSHNLAEGNTGELFF
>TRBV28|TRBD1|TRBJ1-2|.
TGTGCCAGCAGTTCGGGGGCAGGGGGCTATGGCTACACCTTC
CASSSGAGGYGYTF
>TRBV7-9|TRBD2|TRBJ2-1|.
TGTGCCAGCAGCTTGGGGGAGGGTTACAATGAGCAGTTCTTC
CASSLGEGYNEQFF
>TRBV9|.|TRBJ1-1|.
TGTGCCAGCAGCGTAGCGGCGGGCACTGAAGCTTTCTTT
CASSVAAGTEAFF
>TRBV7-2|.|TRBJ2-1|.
TGTGCCAGCAGCTTATGGGCTGTCAATGAGCAGTTCTTC
CASSLWAVNEQFF
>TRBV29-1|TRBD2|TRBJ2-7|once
TGCAGCGTTGAAGGGACTAGCGAGCAGTACTTC
CSVEGTSEQYF
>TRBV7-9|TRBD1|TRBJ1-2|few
TGTGCCAGCAGCGAAGCGGCTCGGGACAGGTCCTTGGGAGGCTACACCTTC
CASSEAARDRSLGGYTF
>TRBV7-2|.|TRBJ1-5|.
TGTGCCAGCAGCTTACAGGGTTACAATCAGCCCCAGCATTTT
CASSLQGYNQPQHF
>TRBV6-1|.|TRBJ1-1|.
TGTGCCAGCAGTGAACGGGAGGGTGAAGGGACTGAAGCTTTCTTT
CASSEREGEGTEAFF
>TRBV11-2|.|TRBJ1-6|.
TGTGCCAGCAGATCCCCAACAGGCTCCTATAATTCACCCCTCCACTTT
CASRSPTGSYNSPLHF
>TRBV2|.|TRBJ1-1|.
TGTGCCAGCAGGGAGGGGCCGGGCGCTTTCTTT
CASREGPGAFF
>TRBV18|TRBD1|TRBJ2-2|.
TGTGCCAGCTCACCTACCGACAGGGCGGCATCTCACACCGGGGAGCTGTTTTTT
CASSPTDRAASHTGELFF
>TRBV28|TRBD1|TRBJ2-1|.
TGTGCCAGCAGTTCTCCCGGACAGGGGGCGCGGGTCAGTGAGCAGTTCTTC
CASSSPGQGARVSEQFF
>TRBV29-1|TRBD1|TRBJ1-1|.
TGCAGCATTGACAGGGGGAGTTACGGTGCTTTCTTT
CSIDRGSYGAFF
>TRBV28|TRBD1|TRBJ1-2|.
TGTGCCACGGGCAGGGGGCTTTTGGAGGATGGCTACACCTTC
CATGRGLLEDGYTF
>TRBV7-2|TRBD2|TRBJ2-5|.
TGTGCCAGCAGCTTAGCCGCGGGGGGGCAAGAGACCCAGTACTTC
CASSLAAGGQETQYF
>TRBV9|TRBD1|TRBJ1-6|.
TGTGCCAGCAGCGCAGCCGGGACAGACAATTCACCCCTCCACTTT
CASSAAGTDNSPLHF
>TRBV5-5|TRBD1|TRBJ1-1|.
TGTGCCAGCAGCCGGGACAGGAACACTGAAGCTTTCTTT
CASSRDRNTEAFF
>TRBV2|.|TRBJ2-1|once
TGTGCCAGCAGTGCTCGCGGGCCCTACAATGAGCAGTTCTTC
CASSARGPYNEQFF
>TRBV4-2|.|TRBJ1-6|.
TGTGCCAGCAGCCAAGATCAGTTGAGTCAGGCCCTTAGTCCGGCACCCCTCCACTTT
CASSQDQLSQALSPAPLHF
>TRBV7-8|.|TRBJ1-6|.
TGTGCCAGCAGCTTAGCGTACAATAATTCACCCCTCCACTTT
CASSLAYNNSPLHF
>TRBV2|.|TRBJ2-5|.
TGTGCCAGCAGTGCCCTAGGACAGAAGCAAGAGACCCAGTACTTC
CASSALGQKQETQYF
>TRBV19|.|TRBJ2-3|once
TGTGCCAGCCCGAAGCGCGCAGATACGCAGTATTTT
CASPKRADTQYF
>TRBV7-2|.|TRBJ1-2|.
TGTGCCAGCAGCTTATTGGTGGCAGGATCTGTCGGCTACACCTTC
CASSLLVAGSVGYTF